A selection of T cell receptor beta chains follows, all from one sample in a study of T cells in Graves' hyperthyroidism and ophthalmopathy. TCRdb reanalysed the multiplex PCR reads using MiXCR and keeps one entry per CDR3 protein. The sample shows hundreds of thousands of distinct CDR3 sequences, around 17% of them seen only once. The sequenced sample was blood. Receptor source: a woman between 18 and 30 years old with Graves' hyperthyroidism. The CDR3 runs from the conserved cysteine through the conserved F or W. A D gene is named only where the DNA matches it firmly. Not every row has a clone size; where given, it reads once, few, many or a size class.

CDR3aa: CTSSLAGGYNEQFF
CDR3nt: TGTACCAGCAGCTTAGCGGGAGGCTACAATGAGCAGTTCTTC
abundance: once
d_gene: -
j_gene: TRBJ2-1
len: 14
v_gene: TRBV7-2

CDR3aa: CASSHGTGDFWEQYF
CDR3nt: TGTGCCAGCAGCCATGGGACAGGGGACTTTTGGGAGCAGTACTTC
abundance: many
d_gene: TRBD1
j_gene: TRBJ2-7
len: 15
v_gene: TRBV7-9

CDR3aa: CASSPPGQGGAQYF
CDR3nt: TGTGCCAGCAGTCCACCGGGACAGGGTGGGGCCCAGTACTTC
abundance: -
d_gene: TRBD1
j_gene: TRBJ2-5
len: 14
v_gene: TRBV12-3/TRBV12-4

CDR3aa: CASSFTGGGTGELFF
CDR3nt: TGTGCCAGCAGTTTTACAGGGGGCGGCACCGGGGAGCTGTTTTTT
abundance: few
d_gene: TRBD1
j_gene: TRBJ2-2
len: 15
v_gene: TRBV12-3/TRBV12-4

CDR3aa: CASSLQWREQFF
CDR3nt: TGTGCCAGCAGCCTACAGTGGCGTGAGCAGTTCTTC
abundance: -
d_gene: -
j_gene: TRBJ2-1
len: 12
v_gene: TRBV14

CDR3aa: CSARKKGPPKPYEQYF
CDR3nt: TGCAGTGCTAGGAAGAAAGGACCACCCAAACCCTACGAGCAGTACTTC
abundance: few
d_gene: -
j_gene: TRBJ2-7
len: 16
v_gene: TRBV20-1

CDR3aa: CASSVDLGVLNEQFF
CDR3nt: TGCGCCAGCAGTGTGGACTTAGGGGTTTTAAATGAGCAGTTCTTC
abundance: many
d_gene: -
j_gene: TRBJ2-1
len: 15
v_gene: TRBV10-1

CDR3aa: CASSVQGPAYSNQPQHF
CDR3nt: TGTGCCAGCAGTGTTCAGGGGCCGGCATATAGCAATCAGCCCCAGCATTTT
abundance: -
d_gene: -
j_gene: TRBJ1-5
len: 17
v_gene: TRBV2

CDR3aa: CSASSGQFNTGELFF
CDR3nt: TGCAGTGCTAGCTCCGGACAGTTCAACACCGGGGAGCTGTTTTTT
abundance: few
d_gene: -
j_gene: TRBJ2-2
len: 15
v_gene: TRBV20-1

CDR3aa: CSVTTGGRKNIQYF
CDR3nt: TGCAGCGTCACGACAGGGGGCCGTAAAAACATTCAGTACTTC
abundance: many
d_gene: TRBD1
j_gene: TRBJ2-4
len: 14
v_gene: TRBV29-1

CDR3aa: CASSHSPGSLEAFF
CDR3nt: TGTGCCAGCAGTCATTCCCCCGGGAGCCTTGAAGCTTTCTTT
abundance: many
d_gene: -
j_gene: TRBJ1-1
len: 14
v_gene: TRBV2

CDR3aa: CSVSAPTVDEQYF
CDR3nt: TGCAGTGTCTCGGCCCCCACGGTAGACGAGCAGTACTTC
abundance: -
d_gene: -
j_gene: TRBJ2-7
len: 13
v_gene: TRBV20-1

CDR3aa: CASSQGISGSGELFF
CDR3nt: TGTGCCAGCAGCCAAGGGATATCAGGGTCCGGGGAGCTGTTTTTT
abundance: many
d_gene: -
j_gene: TRBJ2-2
len: 15
v_gene: TRBV3-1

CDR3aa: CASSPSVGGNNEQFF
CDR3nt: TGCGCCAGCAGCCCGAGCGTAGGGGGTAACAATGAGCAGTTCTTC
abundance: -
d_gene: -
j_gene: TRBJ2-1
len: 15
v_gene: TRBV5-1

CDR3aa: CSARSPGQGSSYEQYF
CDR3nt: TGCAGTGCTAGATCTCCGGGACAGGGGAGCTCCTACGAGCAGTACTTC
abundance: -
d_gene: TRBD1
j_gene: TRBJ2-7
len: 16
v_gene: TRBV20-1

CDR3aa: CSARGLGTEEQYF
CDR3nt: TGCAGTGCTAGGGGCCTAGGAACAGAAGAGCAGTACTTC
abundance: -
d_gene: -
j_gene: TRBJ2-7
len: 13
v_gene: TRBV20-1

CDR3aa: CASSHPGEQYF
CDR3nt: TGTGCCAGCAGCCATCCGGGCGAGCAGTACTTC
abundance: few
d_gene: -
j_gene: TRBJ2-7
len: 11
v_gene: TRBV3-1